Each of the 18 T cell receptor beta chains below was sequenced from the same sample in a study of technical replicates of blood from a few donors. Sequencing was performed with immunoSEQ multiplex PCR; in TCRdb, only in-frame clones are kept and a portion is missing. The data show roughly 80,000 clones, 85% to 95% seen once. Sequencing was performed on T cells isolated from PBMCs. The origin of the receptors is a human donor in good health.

CDR3 sequence reads: CASSLEQALGNTIYF. The CDR3 DNA reads TGTGCCAGCAGCTTGGAGCAGGCCCTTGGAAACACCATATATTTT. J is TRBJ1-3 and V is TRBV5-4; D not certain. V was clipped by 0 bases and J by 3 bases, with 10 bases between them. The CDR3 spans 15 residues. In germline, CDR1 is SGHNT, CDR2 YYREEE (reference sequence).

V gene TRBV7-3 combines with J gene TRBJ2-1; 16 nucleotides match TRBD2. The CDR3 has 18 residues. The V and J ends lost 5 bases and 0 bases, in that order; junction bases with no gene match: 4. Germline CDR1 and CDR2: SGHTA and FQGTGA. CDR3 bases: TGTGCCAGCAGCCAGGGACTAGCGGGAGGGATCTCCTACAATGAGCAGTTCTTC. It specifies CASSQGLAGGISYNEQFF. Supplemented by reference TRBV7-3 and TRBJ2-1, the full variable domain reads GAGVSQTPSNKVTEKGKYVELRCDPISGHTALYWYRQSLGQGPEFLIYFQGTGAADDSGLPNDRFFAVRPEGSVSTLKIQRTERGDSAVYLCASSQGLAGGISYNEQFFGPGTRLTVL.

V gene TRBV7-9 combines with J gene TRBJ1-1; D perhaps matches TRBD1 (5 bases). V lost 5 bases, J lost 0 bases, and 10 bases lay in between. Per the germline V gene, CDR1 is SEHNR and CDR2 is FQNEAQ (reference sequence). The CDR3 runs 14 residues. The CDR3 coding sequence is TGTGCCAGCAGCCCGCAGGGAATGAACACTGAAGCTTTCTTT. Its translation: CASSPQGMNTEAFF.

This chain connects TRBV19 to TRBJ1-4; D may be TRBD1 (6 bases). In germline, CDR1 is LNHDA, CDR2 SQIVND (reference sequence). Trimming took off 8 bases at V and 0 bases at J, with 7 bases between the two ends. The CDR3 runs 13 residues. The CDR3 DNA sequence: TGTGCCAGTGAGGGGGCAACTAATGAAAAACTGTTTTTT. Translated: CASEGATNEKLFF.

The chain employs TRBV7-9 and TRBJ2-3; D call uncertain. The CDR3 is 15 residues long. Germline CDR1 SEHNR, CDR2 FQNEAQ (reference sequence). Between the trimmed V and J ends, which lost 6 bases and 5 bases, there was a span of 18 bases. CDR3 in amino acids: CASSLPVVYGDTQYF. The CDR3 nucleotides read TGTGCCAGCAGTCTTCCCGTGGTCTACGGAGATACGCAGTATTTT.

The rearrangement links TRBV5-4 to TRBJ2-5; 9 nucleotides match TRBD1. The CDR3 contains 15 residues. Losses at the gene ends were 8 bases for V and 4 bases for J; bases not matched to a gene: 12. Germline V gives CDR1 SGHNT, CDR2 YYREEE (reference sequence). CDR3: CARSAGTGLSETQYF. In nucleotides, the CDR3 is TGTGCCAGATCAGCAGGGACAGGGTTATCAGAGACCCAGTACTTC.

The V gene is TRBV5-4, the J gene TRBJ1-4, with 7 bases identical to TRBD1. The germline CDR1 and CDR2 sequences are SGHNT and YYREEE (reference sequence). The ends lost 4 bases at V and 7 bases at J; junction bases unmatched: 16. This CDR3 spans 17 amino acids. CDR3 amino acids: CASSAETGRFGGEKLFF. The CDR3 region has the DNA TGTGCCAGCAGCGCAGAGACAGGGAGATTTGGCGGTGAAAAACTGTTTTTT.

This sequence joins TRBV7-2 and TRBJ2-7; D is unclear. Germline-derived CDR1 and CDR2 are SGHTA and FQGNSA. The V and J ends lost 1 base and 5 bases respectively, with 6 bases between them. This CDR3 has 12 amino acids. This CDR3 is CASSLDTHEQYF. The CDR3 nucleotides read TGTGCCAGCAGCTTAGATACACACGAGCAGTACTTC.

CDR3 sequence (DNA): TGCAGCGTTTCCTTATACAGGGTAACGGACACTGAAGCTTTCTTT. It codes for CSVSLYRVTDTEAFF. The chain carries TRBV29-1 and TRBJ1-1, with D possibly matching TRBD1 (6 bases). Trimming stripped 5 bases from V and 3 bases from J, with 19 bases between. The CDR3 totals 15 residues. The V gene's germline CDR1 is SQVTM and CDR2 ANQGSEA.

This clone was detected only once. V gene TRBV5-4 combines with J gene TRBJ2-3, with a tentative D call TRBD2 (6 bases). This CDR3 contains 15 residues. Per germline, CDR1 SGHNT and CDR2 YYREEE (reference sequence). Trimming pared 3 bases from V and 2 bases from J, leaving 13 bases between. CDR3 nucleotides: TGTGCCAGCAGCTCCCAAGCGGGTAACACAGATACGCAGTATTTT. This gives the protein CASSSQAGNTDTQYF.

The CDR3 sequence: CASRDRANTGELFF. CDR3 sequence (DNA): TGTGCCAGTAGGGACAGGGCGAACACCGGGGAGCTGTTTTTT. The chain uses TRBV19 and TRBJ2-2, with 8 nucleotides matching TRBD1. The CDR3 is 14 amino acids. The germline CDR1 and CDR2 sequences are LNHDA and SQIVND (reference sequence). The V segment lost 6 bases and the J segment 0 bases; nucleotides outside the gene matches: 0.

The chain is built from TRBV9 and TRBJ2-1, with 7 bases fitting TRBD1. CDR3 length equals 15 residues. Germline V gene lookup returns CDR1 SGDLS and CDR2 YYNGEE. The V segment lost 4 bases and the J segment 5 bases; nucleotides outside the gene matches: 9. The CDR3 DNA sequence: TGTGCCAGCAGCTCACGAGGGGGCGACCACAATGAGCAGTTCTTC. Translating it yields CASSSRGGDHNEQFF. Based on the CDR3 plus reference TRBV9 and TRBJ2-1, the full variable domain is DSGVTQTPKHLITATGQRVTLRCSPRSGDLSVYWYQQSLDQGLQFLIQYYNGEERAKGNILERFSAQQFPDLHSELNLSSLELGDSALYFCASSSRGGDHNEQFFGPGTRLTVL.

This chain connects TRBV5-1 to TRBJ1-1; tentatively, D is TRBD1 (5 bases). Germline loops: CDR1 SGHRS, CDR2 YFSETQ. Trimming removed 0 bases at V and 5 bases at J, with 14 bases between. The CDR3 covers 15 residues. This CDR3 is CASSLDPGGGTEAFF. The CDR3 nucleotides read TGCGCCAGCAGCTTGGATCCCGGGGGTGGAACTGAAGCTTTCTTT.

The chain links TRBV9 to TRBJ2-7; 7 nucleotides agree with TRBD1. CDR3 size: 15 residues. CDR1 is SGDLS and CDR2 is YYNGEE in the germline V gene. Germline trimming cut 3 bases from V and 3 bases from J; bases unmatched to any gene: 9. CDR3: CASSEEGGLGYEQYF. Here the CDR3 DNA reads TGTGCCAGCAGCGAGGAAGGGGGCTTAGGCTACGAGCAGTACTTC.

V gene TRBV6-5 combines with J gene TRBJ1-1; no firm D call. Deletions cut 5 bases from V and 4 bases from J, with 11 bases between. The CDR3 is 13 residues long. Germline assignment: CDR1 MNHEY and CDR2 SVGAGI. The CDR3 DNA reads TGTGCCAGCAGTATGGTTGTAGCCACTGAAGCTTTCTTT. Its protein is CASSMVVATEAFF.

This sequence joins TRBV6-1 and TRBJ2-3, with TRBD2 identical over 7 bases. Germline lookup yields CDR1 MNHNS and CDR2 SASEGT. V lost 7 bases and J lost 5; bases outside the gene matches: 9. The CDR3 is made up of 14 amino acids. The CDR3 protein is CASTLRGGLDTQYF. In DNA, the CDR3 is TGTGCCAGCACCCTGCGCGGGGGTCTAGATACGCAGTATTTT.

CDR3 nucleotides: TGTGCCAGCAGCCCATACTCTAGCGCAAGAGGCAATGAGCAGTTCTTC. Translated: CASSPYSSARGNEQFF. The rearrangement uses TRBV7-8 and TRBJ2-1, with D possibly being TRBD2 (6 bases). Germline loops: CDR1 SGHVS, CDR2 FQNEAQ. Trimming pared 5 bases from V and 6 bases from J, leaving 20 bases between. The length of the CDR3 is 16 residues. The full variable domain, rest sourced from reference TRBV7-8 and TRBJ2-1, is GAGVSQSPRYKVAKRGQDVALRCDPISGHVSLFWYQQALGQGPEFLTYFQNEAQLDKSGLPSDRFFAERPEGSVSTLKIQRTQQEDSAVYLCASSPYSSARGNEQFFGPGTRLTVL.

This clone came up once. Here the CDR3 reads CATSRDSPGLEETQYF. The DNA of the CDR3 is TGTGCCACCAGCAGAGATAGCCCCGGACTGGAAGAGACCCAGTACTTC. The chain uses TRBV15 and TRBJ2-5; D is perhaps TRBD2 (5 bases). Trimming pared 0 bases from V and 3 bases from J, leaving 14 bases between. The germline V gene encodes CDR1 LNHNV and CDR2 YYDKDF (reference sequence). The CDR3 consists of 16 residues. Based on the CDR3 plus reference TRBV15 and TRBJ2-5, the full variable domain is DAMVIQNPRYQVTQFGKPVTLSCSQTLNHNVMYWYQQKSSQAPKLLFHYYDKDFNNEADTPDNFQSRRPNTSFCFLDIRSPGLGDTAMYLCATSRDSPGLEETQYFGPGTRLLVL.